This T cell receptor (beta chain) was captured in a study of blood T cell repertoires in COVID-19. Whole-study context: T cells, B-cell-depleted T cells, or PBMCs supplied cDNA or gDNA.

Germline assignment: CDR1 KGHSH and CDR2 LQKENI. With 3 bases clipped from V and 6 bases from J, the junction kept 6 bases outside the gene matches. This CDR3 is 14 amino acids long. Study processing details: Estimated nucleated cell counts came from reference gene primer amplification. TCRdb's copy holds only in-frame clones and misses some; the assay was immunoSEQ multiplex PCR. The V and J calls and clone size are taken from that table; D and trimming were inferred from the DNA. The sample yields about 230,000 clones, over 70% seen once. The source material was peripheral blood. The TCR comes from a woman older than 75 with acute or convalescent COVID-19. The chain is built from TRBV18 and TRBJ2-7; 9 bases line up with TRBD1. CDR3 sequence reads: CASSPGTGFSEQYF. The CDR3 nucleotides read TGTGCCAGCTCACCCGGGACAGGGTTTTCCGAGCAGTACTTC.